Listed below are T cell receptor beta chains from one sample, sequenced in a study of vaccination effects on CD4 cells after COVID-19. No antigen is known for these receptors. The assay was immunoSEQ multiplex PCR, and TCRdb's table has in-frame clones only and misses some. The data contain approximately 28,000 clones, around three quarters of them singletons. The sequences come from CD4+ T cells from PBMCs cultured with HCoV-NL63 spike peptides, collected before COVID-19 vaccination. All receptors derive from a human donor who had a prior SARS-CoV-2 infection. The CDR3 runs from the conserved cysteine through the conserved F or W. The D gene is left open where the match is weak. Not all rows give a size; the values are once, few, many and, for expanded clones, a class.

>-|TRBV5-1|-|TRBJ2-2
CASRRGLNTGELFF
TGCGCCAGCAGACGGGGCCTGAACACCGGGGAGCTGTTTTTT
>-|TRBV6-5|TRBD1|TRBJ1-2
CASRRTGTAYGYTF
TGTGCCAGCAGACGCACCGGGACAGCGTATGGCTACACCTTC
>-|TRBV5-6|-|TRBJ2-1
CASSKGGDNEQFF
TGTGCCAGCAGCAAGGGGGGGGACAATGAGCAGTTCTTC
>-|TRBV6-5|TRBD1|TRBJ1-2
CASSYVRTGGGYGYTF
TGTGCCAGCAGTTACGTCCGGACAGGGGGCGGGTATGGCTACACCTTC
>-|TRBV19|TRBD1|TRBJ1-2
CASSIGKPSGTGSADF
TGTGCCAGTAGTATCGGGAAACCGTCCGGGACAGGCTCAGCTGACTTC
>-|TRBV6-5|TRBD1|TRBJ1-1
CASSSADRVGTEAFF
TGTGCCAGCAGTTCCGCTGACAGGGTGGGTACTGAAGCTTTCTTT
>-|TRBV7-9|-|TRBJ1-2
CASSLDAGRNGYTF
TGTGCCAGCAGCTTAGACGCAGGGAGGAATGGCTACACCTTC
>medium-sized|TRBV20-1|TRBD2|TRBJ2-7
CSASGLAASGSREQYF
TGCAGTGCTAGTGGTTTAGCGGCTAGCGGGAGTCGGGAGCAGTACTTC
>-|TRBV2|TRBD2|TRBJ2-5
CASSYTSGQETQYF
TGTGCCAGCAGCTACACTAGCGGACAAGAGACCCAGTACTTC
>once|TRBV3-1/TRBV3-2|-|TRBJ1-2
CASSQDGVLINTF
TGTGCCAGCAGCCAAGACGGGGTCTTGATTAACACCTTC
>-|TRBV15|TRBD1|TRBJ2-1
CATSRDLAGGWSSDEQFF
TGTGCCACCAGCAGAGATCTGGCAGGGGGATGGAGTAGCGATGAGCAGTTCTTC
>-|TRBV6-5|-|TRBJ1-5
CASSFNRDNQPQHF
TGTGCCAGCAGTTTTAACAGAGATAATCAGCCCCAGCATTTT
>few|TRBV25-1|-|TRBJ1-4
CASSGIGEKLFF
TGTGCCAGCAGCGGAATTGGAGAAAAACTGTTTTTT
>-|TRBV6-2/TRBV6-3|TRBD2|TRBJ2-3
CASSSLVGTSGDTQYF
TGTGCCAGCAGTTCCCTTGTTGGGACTAGCGGGGATACGCAGTATTTT
>-|TRBV2|TRBD1|TRBJ1-2
CASSVGTAYGYTF
TGTGCCAGCAGTGTTGGGACAGCCTATGGCTACACCTTC
>-|TRBV6-1|-|TRBJ1-2
CASSEDSTASNYGYTF
TGTGCCAGCAGTGAAGACAGTACAGCTTCTAACTATGGCTACACCTTC
>once|TRBV11-3|TRBD2|TRBJ2-1
CASSLGGSYNEQFF
TGTGCCAGCAGCTTAGGCGGGAGCTACAATGAGCAGTTCTTC
>-|TRBV6-6|-|TRBJ2-7
CASSYSTQGAYEQYF
TGTGCCAGCAGTTACTCGACACAGGGAGCCTACGAGCAGTACTTC
>-|TRBV6-1|TRBD2|TRBJ2-7
CASSEGSGRTYEQYF
TGTGCCAGCAGTGAAGGCAGCGGGAGGACCTACGAGCAGTACTTC
>-|TRBV18|-|TRBJ2-1
CASSQRYQLRGNLTEQFF
TGTGCCAGCTCCCAACGCTACCAGTTGAGAGGCAATTTAACTGAGCAGTTCTTC
>few|TRBV3-1/TRBV3-2|-|TRBJ2-7
CASSQGAADPYEQYF
TGTGCCAGCAGCCAAGGGGCGGCAGATCCCTACGAGCAGTACTTC
>few|TRBV5-6|-|TRBJ2-2
CASSLSSTGELFF
TGTGCCAGCAGCTTGTCAAGCACCGGGGAGCTGTTTTTT
>-|TRBV11-2|-|TRBJ2-5
CASSLDGQGSETQYF
TGTGCCAGCAGCTTAGATGGGCAGGGTTCAGAGACCCAGTACTTC
>-|TRBV3-1/TRBV3-2|-|TRBJ2-5
CASSPQTKQETQYF
TGTGCCAGCAGCCCGCAGACAAAACAAGAGACCCAGTACTTC
>-|TRBV7-6|TRBD2|TRBJ2-1
CASSLMGLAGGSWNNEQFF
TGTGCCAGCAGCTTAATGGGACTAGCGGGAGGGAGCTGGAACAATGAGCAGTTCTTC
>-|TRBV4-2|TRBD2|TRBJ2-1
CASSQDQASGGPYGFF
TGTGCCAGCAGCCAAGATCAGGCTAGCGGGGGCCCCTACGGGTTCTTC
>-|TRBV12-3/TRBV12-4|-|TRBJ2-5
CASSQKETQYF
TGTGCCAGCAGTCAAAAAGAGACCCAGTACTTC
>-|TRBV6-5|-|TRBJ2-7
CASSRYSRSEQYF
TGTGCCAGCAGTAGGTACTCCCGAAGCGAGCAGTACTTC
>-|TRBV24-1|TRBD1|TRBJ2-3
CATSDSSGTGATDTQYF
TGTGCCACCAGTGATTCCTCCGGGACAGGGGCCACAGATACGCAGTATTTT
>-|TRBV4-3|-|TRBJ2-3
CASSQADSTDTQYF
TGCGCCAGCAGCCAAGCAGACAGCACAGATACGCAGTATTTT
>-|TRBV6-2/TRBV6-3|TRBD1|TRBJ2-7
CASSSSPGTGTHEQYF
TGTGCCAGCAGTTCCAGCCCCGGGACAGGGACCCACGAGCAGTACTTC
>-|TRBV19|-|TRBJ1-1
CASSRFTGIRTQTEAFF
TGTGCCAGTAGTAGGTTCACTGGGATTCGGACACAGACTGAAGCTTTCTTT
>-|TRBV2|-|TRBJ2-7
CASSDLGRGRKTYEQYF
TGTGCCAGCAGTGACCTGGGGCGAGGAAGGAAAACCTACGAGCAGTACTTC
>-|TRBV7-8|-|TRBJ2-1
CASSLRLAGLSVPNEQFF
TGTGCCAGCAGCTTAAGGTTGGCCGGGCTATCAGTGCCCAATGAGCAGTTCTTC
>-|TRBV6-4|-|TRBJ2-1
CASSDSNLQRLRSYNEQFF
TGTGCCAGCAGTGACTCGAATCTCCAAAGGTTACGCTCCTACAATGAGCAGTTCTTC
>-|TRBV30|TRBD2|TRBJ2-5
CAWSVGSGGETQYF
TGTGCCTGGAGTGTAGGTAGCGGGGGCGAGACCCAGTACTTC
>-|TRBV7-2|TRBD2|TRBJ2-5
CASSPRAQLAGGAQETQYF
TGTGCCAGCAGCCCTCGGGCCCAACTAGCGGGAGGGGCCCAAGAGACCCAGTACTTC
>-|TRBV5-4|-|TRBJ1-4
CASSRDGGSTREKLFF
TGTGCCAGCAGTAGAGACGGGGGCTCGACCCGGGAAAAACTGTTTTTT
>-|TRBV4-2|TRBD2|TRBJ2-1
CASSRGLAGDRSYNEQFF
TGTGCCAGCAGCAGAGGACTAGCGGGAGACCGGTCCTACAATGAGCAGTTCTTC
>-|TRBV2|-|TRBJ2-3
CASNNIEGVAQYF
TGTGCCAGTAATAACATAGAGGGGGTAGCGCAGTATTTT
>-|TRBV2|-|TRBJ2-7
CASSSLGLYEQYF
TGTGCCAGCAGTTCGCTAGGACTTTACGAGCAGTACTTC
>-|TRBV18|-|TRBJ2-5
CASSPSGSSKTQYF
TGTGCCAGCTCACCATCAGGGTCGTCCAAGACCCAGTACTTC
>-|TRBV7-8|TRBD1|TRBJ2-4
CASSYGTMTGSGIQYF
TGTGCCAGCAGCTACGGAACAATGACAGGGTCGGGCATTCAGTACTTC
>few|TRBV4-1|-|TRBJ1-3
CASSQETYDSGNTIYF
TGCGCCAGCAGCCAAGAAACTTACGACTCTGGAAACACCATATATTTT
>-|TRBV7-9|TRBD1|TRBJ2-5
CASSLRQGAGETQYF
TGTGCCAGCAGCCTCAGACAGGGGGCAGGAGAGACCCAGTACTTC
>once|TRBV9|-|TRBJ1-1
CANGGNTEAFF
TGTGCCAACGGCGGGAACACTGAAGCTTTCTTT
>large|TRBV4-2|TRBD2|TRBJ2-1
CASSPGLAGDNEQFF
TGTGCCAGCAGCCCCGGGCTAGCGGGGGACAATGAGCAGTTCTTC
>-|TRBV5-1|-|TRBJ2-3
CASSPDTMGDTQYF
TGCGCCAGCAGCCCTGACACTATGGGAGATACGCAGTATTTT
>-|TRBV11-1|TRBD2|TRBJ2-7
CASSTASGRAYEQYF
TGTGCCAGCAGCACAGCTAGCGGGAGGGCCTACGAGCAGTACTTC